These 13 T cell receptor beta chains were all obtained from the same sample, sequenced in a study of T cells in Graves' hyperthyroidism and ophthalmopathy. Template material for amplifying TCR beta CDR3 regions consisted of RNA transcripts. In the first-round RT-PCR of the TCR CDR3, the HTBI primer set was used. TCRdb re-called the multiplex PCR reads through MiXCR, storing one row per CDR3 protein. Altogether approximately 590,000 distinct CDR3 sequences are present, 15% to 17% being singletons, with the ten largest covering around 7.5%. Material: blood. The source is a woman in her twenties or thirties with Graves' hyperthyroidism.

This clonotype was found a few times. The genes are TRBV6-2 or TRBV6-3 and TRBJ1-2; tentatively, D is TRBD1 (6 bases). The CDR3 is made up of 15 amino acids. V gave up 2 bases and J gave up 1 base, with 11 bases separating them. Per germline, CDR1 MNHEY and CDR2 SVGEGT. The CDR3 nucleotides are TGTGCCAGCAGTTACCGGACAGCCTTTAACTATGGCTACACCTTC. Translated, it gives CASSYRTAFNYGYTF.

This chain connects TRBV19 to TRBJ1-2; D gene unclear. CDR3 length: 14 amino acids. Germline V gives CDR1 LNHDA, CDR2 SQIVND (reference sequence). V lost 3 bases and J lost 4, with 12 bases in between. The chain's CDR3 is CASSIDWWGYGYTF. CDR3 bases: TGTGCCAGTAGTATTGACTGGTGGGGCTATGGCTACACCTTC.

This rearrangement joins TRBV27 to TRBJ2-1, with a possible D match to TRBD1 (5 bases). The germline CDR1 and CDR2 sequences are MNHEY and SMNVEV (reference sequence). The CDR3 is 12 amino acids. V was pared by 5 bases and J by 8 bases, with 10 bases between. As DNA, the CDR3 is TGTGCCAGCAGTCCCGACAGCGATGAGCAGTTCTTC. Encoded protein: CASSPDSDEQFF.

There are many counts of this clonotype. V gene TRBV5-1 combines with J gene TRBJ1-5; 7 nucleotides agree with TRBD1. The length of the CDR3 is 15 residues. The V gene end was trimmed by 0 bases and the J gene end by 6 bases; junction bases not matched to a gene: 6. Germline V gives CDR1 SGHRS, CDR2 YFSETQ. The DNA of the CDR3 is TGCGCCAGCAGCTTGGACAGGGGCCAGGGTCAGCCCCAGCATTTT. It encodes CASSLDRGQGQPQHF.

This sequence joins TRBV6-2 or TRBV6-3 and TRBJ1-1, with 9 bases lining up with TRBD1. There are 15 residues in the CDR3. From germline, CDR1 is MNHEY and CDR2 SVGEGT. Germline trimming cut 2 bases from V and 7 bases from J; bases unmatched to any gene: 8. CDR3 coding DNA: TGTGCCAGCAGTTACGGACCTACAGGGGGCAGTGAAGCTTTCTTT. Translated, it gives CASSYGPTGGSEAFF.

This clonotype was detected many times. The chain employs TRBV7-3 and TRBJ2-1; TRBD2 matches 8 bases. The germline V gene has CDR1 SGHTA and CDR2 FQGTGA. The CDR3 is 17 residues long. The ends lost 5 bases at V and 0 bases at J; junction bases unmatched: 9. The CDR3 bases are TGTGCCAGCAGCCCCCGACTAGCGAGTAGCTCCTACAATGAGCAGTTCTTC. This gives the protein CASSPRLASSSYNEQFF.

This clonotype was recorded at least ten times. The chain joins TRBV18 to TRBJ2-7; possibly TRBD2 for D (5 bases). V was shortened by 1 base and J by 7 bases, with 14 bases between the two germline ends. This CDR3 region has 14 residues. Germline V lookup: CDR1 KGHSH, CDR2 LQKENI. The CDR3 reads CASSPRGGGGEQYF. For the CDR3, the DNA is TGTGCCAGCTCACCACGTGGCGGCGGCGGGGAGCAGTACTTC.

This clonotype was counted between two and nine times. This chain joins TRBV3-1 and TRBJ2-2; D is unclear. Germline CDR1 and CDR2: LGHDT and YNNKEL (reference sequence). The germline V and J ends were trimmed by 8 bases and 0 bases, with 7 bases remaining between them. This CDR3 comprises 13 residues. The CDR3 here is CASDAANTGELFF. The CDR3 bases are TGTGCCAGCGACGCAGCGAACACCGGGGAGCTGTTTTTT. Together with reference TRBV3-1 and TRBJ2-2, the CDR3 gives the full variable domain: DTAVSQTPKYLVTQMGNDKSIKCEQNLGHDTMYWYKQDSKKFLKIMFSYNNKELIINETVPNRFSPKSPDKAHLNLHINSLELGDSAVYFCASDAANTGELFFGEGSRLTVL.

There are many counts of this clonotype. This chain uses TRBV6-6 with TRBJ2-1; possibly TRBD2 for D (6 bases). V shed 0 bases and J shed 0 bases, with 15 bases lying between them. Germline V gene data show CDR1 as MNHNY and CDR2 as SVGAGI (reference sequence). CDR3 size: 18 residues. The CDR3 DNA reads TGTGCCAGCAGTTACTCGGTTGGGGCGGGAACCTCCTACAATGAGCAGTTCTTC. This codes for CASSYSVGAGTSYNEQFF.

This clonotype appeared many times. The CDR3 bases are TGTGCCAGCACTCCGTACAATGAGCAGTTCTTC. Amino acids: CASTPYNEQFF. The chain links TRBV7-2 to TRBJ2-1; D gene unclear. The V gene's germline CDR1 is SGHTA and CDR2 FQGNSA. With 7 bases removed from V and 4 bases from J, the gap between germline ends came to 5 bases. The CDR3 is 11 amino acids.

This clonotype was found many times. CDR3 region: CATGTSAMNEQFF. DNA for the CDR3: TGTGCCACCGGGACTAGCGCTATGAATGAGCAGTTCTTC. The chain uses TRBV27 and TRBJ2-1; 10 positions agree with TRBD2. The CDR3 contains 13 residues. The junction had 7 bases not matched to a gene; V was cut back by 10 bases and J by 7 bases. The germline gives CDR1 MNHEY, CDR2 SMNVEV (reference sequence).

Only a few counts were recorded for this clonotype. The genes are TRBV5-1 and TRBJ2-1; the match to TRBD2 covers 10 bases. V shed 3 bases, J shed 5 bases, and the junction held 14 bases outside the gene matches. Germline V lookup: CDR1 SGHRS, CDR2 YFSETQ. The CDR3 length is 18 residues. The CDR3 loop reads CASSWGASGSELHNEQFF. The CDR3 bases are TGCGCCAGCAGCTGGGGGGCTAGCGGGAGTGAGCTCCACAATGAGCAGTTCTTC. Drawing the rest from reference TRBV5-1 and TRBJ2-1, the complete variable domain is KAGVTQTPRYLIKTRGQQVTLSCSPISGHRSVSWYQQTPGQGLQFLFEYFSETQRNKGNFPGRFSGRQFSNSRSEMNVSTLELGDSALYLCASSWGASGSELHNEQFFGPGTRLTVL.

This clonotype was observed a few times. The CDR3 protein is CASSSSPGLRYNEQFF. CDR3 DNA sequence: TGTGCCAGCAGCTCGTCCCCGGGACTTCGATACAATGAGCAGTTCTTC. V usage is TRBV7-3 and J usage is TRBJ2-1; weak D call: TRBD2 (6 bases). The length of the CDR3 is 16 residues. Germline CDR1 SGHTA, CDR2 FQGTGA. Trimming pared 4 bases from V and 4 bases from J, leaving 17 bases between.